This TCR beta chain was captured by sequencing in a study of metastatic and nonmetastatic thyroid tumors. The overall study: Repertoires of blood and of tissue (tumor or nodule) from malignant and benign thyroid patients were compared. General observations from the study: A significant increase in TCR beta diversity was reportedly seen in malignant thyroid tumors relative to benign nodules, in blood and tumor.

On this clone itself: The antigen is undetermined.

None of the patients had undergone any treatment ahead of thyroid surgery. CDR1 is SGHVS and CDR2 is FQNEAQ in the germline V gene. The germline V and J ends were trimmed by 3 bases and 0 bases, with 9 bases remaining between them. The CDR3 loop spans 15 amino acids. TCRdb re-analyzed the PCR reads using MiXCR. The sample comprises some 23,000 clones, roughly 22% of which are singletons, and roughly an eighth rests with the top ten. The receptor was isolated from a female donor with papillary thyroid cancer or a benign thyroid nodule (not recorded which). Some clones in this sample may be carry-over from other donors' samples. This chain joins TRBV7-8 and TRBJ1-3, with TRBD1 as a possible D gene (6 bases). The material sequenced was tumor tissue. Here the CDR3 reads CASSLGASSGNTIYF. In nucleotides, the CDR3 is TGTGCCAGCAGCTTGGGGGCGAGCTCTGGAAACACCATATATTTT.